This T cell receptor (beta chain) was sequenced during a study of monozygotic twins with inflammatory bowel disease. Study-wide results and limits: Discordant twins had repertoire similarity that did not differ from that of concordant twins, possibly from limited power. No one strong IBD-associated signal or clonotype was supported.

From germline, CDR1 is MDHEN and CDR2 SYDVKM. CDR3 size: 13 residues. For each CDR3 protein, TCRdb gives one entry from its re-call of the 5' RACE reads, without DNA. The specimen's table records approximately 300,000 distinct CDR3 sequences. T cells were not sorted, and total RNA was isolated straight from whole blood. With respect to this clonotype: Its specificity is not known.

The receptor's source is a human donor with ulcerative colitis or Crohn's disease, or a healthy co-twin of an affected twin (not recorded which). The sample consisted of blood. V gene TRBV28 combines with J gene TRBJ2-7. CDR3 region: CAILDRHSYEQYF.